A single sample gave rise to the 11 T cell receptor beta chains below, sequenced in a study of T cell responses to AZD1222 COVID-19 vaccine. Measured with immunoSEQ multiplex PCR; TCRdb has only the in-frame clones, and not every one. The data contain approximately 100,000 clones, 90% of them singletons. Specimen: peripheral blood, collected 28 days after the second AZD1222 dose. The receptors stem from an adult who received the AZD1222 COVID-19 vaccine.

The V gene is TRBV25-1, the J gene TRBJ1-1, with D unclear. This CDR3 contains 14 residues. The ends were cut back, 2 bases at V and 1 base at J, with 8 bases in the middle. The germline gives CDR1 MGHDK, CDR2 SYGVNS. Here the CDR3 DNA reads TGTGCCAGCAGTGAAGCAAGCGGGAACACTGAAGCTTTCTTT. Amino acid sequence: CASSEASGNTEAFF.

V usage is TRBV27 and J usage is TRBJ1-1; D is unclear. This CDR3 has 11 residues. Germline V lookup: CDR1 MNHEY, CDR2 SMNVEV (reference sequence). Trimming left V 8 bases short and J 0 bases short, with 4 bases between. The DNA of the CDR3 is TGTGCCAGCGGTGTGAACACTGAAGCTTTCTTT. Translating gives CASGVNTEAFF.

CDR3 sequence reads: CASRLTGQPDIQYF. The CDR3 nucleotides read TGCGCCAGCAGACTTACCGGACAGCCGGACATTCAGTACTTC. V is TRBV5-1 and J is TRBJ2-4, with a weak D call TRBD1 (6 bases). CDR3 length equals 14 residues. The germline CDR1 and CDR2 sequences are SGHRS and YFSETQ. V shed 5 bases and J shed 8 bases, with 17 bases lying between them.

This sequence joins TRBV29-1 and TRBJ1-1; 11 nucleotides match TRBD1. The CDR3 is 13 residues long. V shed 6 bases and J 5 bases; nucleotides not matched to a gene: 5. CDR1 is SQVTM, CDR2 ANQGSEA, per germline. CDR3 DNA sequence: TGCAGCGTCGTCGGACAGGGGGCTACTGAAGCTTTCTTT. Encoded protein: CSVVGQGATEAFF.

This chain uses TRBV11-2 with TRBJ1-2, with D perhaps matching TRBD1 (6 bases). The CDR3 loop spans 19 amino acids. Germline CDR1 SGHAT, CDR2 FQNNGV. The germline V and J ends were trimmed by 6 bases and 0 bases, with 26 bases remaining between them. The CDR3 DNA is TGTGCCAGCAGTTTTAGTGTCGGGGATGGCAGGGGATCTAACTATGGCTACACCTTC. Translating gives CASSFSVGDGRGSNYGYTF.

The V and J genes are TRBV7-9 and TRBJ1-1; D remains unclear. This CDR3 is 15 amino acids long. Trimming took off 2 bases at V and 0 bases at J, with 10 bases between the two ends. The germline V gene has CDR1 SEHNR and CDR2 FQNEAQ (reference sequence). CDR3 in DNA: TGTGCCAGCAGCTTATCCCAAACGCTGAACACTGAAGCTTTCTTT. The encoded protein is CASSLSQTLNTEAFF.

The chain couples TRBV4-3 to TRBJ2-7; a possible D gene is TRBD1 (6 bases). V shed 1 base and J shed 2 bases, with 15 bases lying between them. The CDR3 has 16 amino acids. Germline CDR1 reads LGHNA; CDR2 reads YSLEER. The CDR3 protein is CASSQALLGQTYEQYF. The CDR3 DNA reads as TGCGCCAGCAGCCAAGCATTACTTGGACAGACCTACGAGCAGTACTTC.

This clone was recorded only once. The CDR3 here is CASSLGEDYEQYF. The CDR3 bases are TGTGCCAGCAGCTTAGGGGAGGACTACGAGCAGTACTTC. The chain links TRBV11-3 to TRBJ2-7; D may be TRBD2 (6 bases). V was clipped by 1 base and J by 3 bases, with 7 bases between them. The CDR3 is 13 amino acids. Germline V gene sequence: CDR1 SGHNT, CDR2 YENEEA. Using reference TRBV11-3 and TRBJ2-7 for the parts outside the CDR3, the full variable domain is EAGVVQSPRYKIIEKKQPVAFWCNPISGHNTLYWYLQNLGQGPELLIRYENEEAVDDSQLPKDRFSAERLKGVDSTLKIQPAELGDSAVYLCASSLGEDYEQYFGPGTRLTVT.

This clone has just a few counts. The rearrangement uses TRBV9 and TRBJ2-1, with a tentative D call TRBD2 (5 bases). Trimming left V 3 bases short and J 0 bases short, with 10 bases between. There are 15 residues in the CDR3. The germline gives CDR1 SGDLS, CDR2 YYNGEE. CDR3 loop: CASSADWGSYNEQFF. CDR3 bases: TGTGCCAGCAGCGCGGACTGGGGCTCCTACAATGAGCAGTTCTTC.

Here the CDR3 DNA reads TGTGCCAGCGAGATGGGGAGGGGGACAGATACGCAGTATTTT. This sequence encodes CASEMGRGTDTQYF. The chain links TRBV6-5 to TRBJ2-3, with a tentative D call TRBD2 (7 bases). The V gene lost 8 bases and the J gene lost 3 bases, with 15 bases spanning the gap. The CDR3 has 14 residues. Germline lookup yields CDR1 MNHEY and CDR2 SVGAGI.

The chain combines TRBV5-4 with TRBJ2-3; 8 bases map to TRBD2. V lost 0 bases to trimming and J lost 5 bases; unmatched junction nucleotides: 14. Germline V gene lookup returns CDR1 SGHNT and CDR2 YYREEE (reference sequence). The CDR3 has 18 residues. This CDR3 reads CASSLAGAGGQGGDTQYF. The CDR3 DNA reads as TGTGCCAGCAGCTTGGCTGGGGCGGGGGGCCAGGGTGGAGATACGCAGTATTTT.